Presented here are 25 T cell receptor beta chains from one specimen sequenced in a study of CD8+ T cells in alopecia areata (dated by TCRdb to 2017 to 2018). Preparation of the library involved the immunoSEQ multiplex PCR assay. For TCR sequencing, RNA was extracted from every sample and reverse transcribed into cDNA to serve as template. In its TCRdb copy, this immuneACCESS table keeps in-frame sequences only and misses some clones. Where compared with another copy, unresolved V genes explain less than half of these, and the others have no known cause. The sample data list about 280,000 clones, and over 45% of these were observed just once. More than 1.5% of the sample is in the top ten clones. The time point label for this specimen denotes: 20 to 30 weeks on oral tofacitinib. This specimen's treatment or condition label, interpreted: oral pan-JAK inhibitor, 5-10 mg twice daily. Sample: CD4+ T cells sorted from blood, taken at week 24, from a patient treated with tofacitinib. Receptors originate from a human donor with alopecia areata.

This clone occurred a few times. The CDR3 spells CASSLAGRMNTEAFF. In DNA, the CDR3 is TGTGCCAGCAGCTTAGCGGGCAGGATGAACACTGAAGCTTTCTTT. The chain uses TRBV7-9 and TRBJ1-1, with D uncertain. Looked up from germline, CDR1 is SEHNR and CDR2 is FQNEAQ (reference sequence). V lost 0 bases, J lost 0 bases, and 8 bases lay in between. This CDR3 region has 15 residues.

This clone was counted a single time. V gene TRBV30 combines with J gene TRBJ1-1; 8 bases fit TRBD1. Germline CDR1 and CDR2: GTSNPN and SVGIG (reference sequence). V was clipped by 2 bases and J by 1 base; unmatched bases: 3. The CDR3 is 14 amino acids. CDR3 in DNA: TGTGCCTGGAGTACCGGGACAGGGAACACTGAAGCTTTCTTT. It codes for CAWSTGTGNTEAFF.

There are a few counts of this clone. CDR3 residues: CSSRVTEAFF. Here the CDR3 DNA reads TGCAGTTCCAGGGTGACTGAAGCTTTCTTT. The rearrangement uses TRBV20-1 and TRBJ1-1; possible D gene TRBD1, 5 bases. This CDR3 is 10 amino acids long. V lost 8 bases, J lost 5 bases, and 9 bases lay in between. From germline, CDR1 is DFQATT and CDR2 SNEGSKA (reference sequence).

CDR3 sequence (DNA): TGTGCCAGCAGCTCGTCCCGGGACCGAAGAGCTAACTATGGCTACACCTTC. Translated, it gives CASSSSRDRRANYGYTF. The chain combines TRBV7-9 with TRBJ1-2; D is possibly TRBD1 (5 bases). V dropped 4 bases and J dropped 0 bases, with 18 bases sitting between them. Germline V lookup: CDR1 SEHNR, CDR2 FQNEAQ (reference sequence). The CDR3 totals 17 residues. The entire variable domain, with the rest obtained from reference TRBV7-9 and TRBJ1-2, is as follows: DTGVSQNPRHKITKRGQNVTFRCDPISEHNRLYWYRQTLGQGPEFLTYFQNEAQLEKSRLLSDRFSAERPKGSFSTLEIQRTEQGDSAMYLCASSSSRDRRANYGYTFGSGTRLTVV.

The V and J genes are TRBV29-1 and TRBJ1-2, with 10 bases that match TRBD1. Germline CDR1 reads SQVTM; CDR2 reads ANQGSEA. The CDR3 runs 13 residues. V was clipped by 3 bases and J by 8 bases; unmatched bases: 6. The CDR3, as DNA: TGCAGCGTTGAGACGACAGGGGGCGGCGGCTACACCTTC. Encoded protein: CSVETTGGGGYTF.

This rearrangement joins TRBV6-5 to TRBJ2-3, with D possibly being TRBD2 (6 bases). The CDR3 length is 14 residues. Trimming removed 6 bases from V and 4 bases from J, with 14 bases in between. Germline V CDR1 and CDR2: MNHEY, SVGAGI. Written as DNA, the CDR3 is TGTGCCAGCAGCCGGGACTTGGGCCCAGATACGCAGTATTTT. This gives the protein CASSRDLGPDTQYF.

The chain recombines TRBV6-1 with TRBJ2-7, with D unclear. The CDR3 has 14 amino acids. Between the trimmed V and J ends, which lost 0 bases and 4 bases, there was a span of 10 bases. Germline V gene sequence: CDR1 MNHNS, CDR2 SASEGT. This CDR3 is CASSEALNSYEQYF. The CDR3 bases are TGTGCCAGCAGTGAAGCGCTGAACTCATACGAGCAGTACTTC.

This clone was picked up a small number of times. The chain links TRBV10-3 to TRBJ1-2; maybe TRBD1 (5 bases). Germline CDR1 and CDR2: ENHRY and SYGVKD. V lost 2 bases and J 4 bases, leaving 8 bases between the germline ends. CDR3 size: 13 residues. The CDR3 coding sequence is TGTGCCATCAGTGAGGACAGCCTCTATGGCTACACCTTC. Encoded protein: CAISEDSLYGYTF.

A remark on this clone: The junction differs from germline at one of its ends, possibly a read error. V is TRBV2 and J is TRBJ2-4; D not certain. The CDR3 loop spans 12 amino acids. Germline lookup yields CDR1 SNHLY and CDR2 FYNNEI. The CDR3 loop is CASSEIEPAHSF. CDR3 nucleotide sequence: TGTGCCAGCAGTGAAATAGAACCGGCACATTCCTTC.

The gene calls are TRBV7-2 and TRBJ1-2; D not resolved. In germline, CDR1 is SGHTA, CDR2 FQGNSA. V was pared by 3 bases and J by 9 bases, with 11 bases between. This CDR3 is built from 12 residues. In nucleotides, the CDR3 is TGTGCCAGCAGCTTCCGGCGGTCAAGCTACACCTTC. Translated, it gives CASSFRRSSYTF.

V is TRBV30 and J is TRBJ1-5; maybe TRBD1 (5 bases). This CDR3 contains 14 residues. Germline V gene lookup returns CDR1 GTSNPN and CDR2 SVGIG (reference sequence). V lost 2 bases to trimming and J lost 7 bases, with 15 bases between them. CDR3 residues: CAWSTRVPSQPQHF. Written as DNA, the CDR3 is TGTGCCTGGAGTACCAGGGTACCCAGCCAGCCCCAGCATTTT. Together with reference TRBV30 and TRBJ1-5, the CDR3 gives the full variable domain: SQTIHQWPATLVQPVGSPLSLECTVEGTSNPNLYWYRQAAGRGLQLLFYSVGIGQISSEVPQNLSASRPQDRQFILSSKKLLLSDSGFYLCAWSTRVPSQPQHFGDGTRLSIL.

The DNA of the CDR3 is TGTGCCACCAGCAGAGATACAGGCTCCTATGGCTACACCTTC. This sequence encodes CATSRDTGSYGYTF. V and J are TRBV15 and TRBJ1-2; a weak D match, TRBD1 (5 bases). The germline gives CDR1 LNHNV, CDR2 YYDKDF (reference sequence). V dropped 0 bases and J dropped 4 bases, with 9 bases sitting between them. This CDR3 spans 14 amino acids.

The chain couples TRBV4-2 to TRBJ1-6; a possible D gene is TRBD1 (5 bases). The ends were cut back, 0 bases at V and 9 bases at J, with 12 bases in the middle. Germline-derived CDR1 and CDR2 are LGHNA and YNFKEQ. The CDR3 is 15 residues long. The CDR3 is CASSQEGAGSSPLHF. CDR3 bases: TGTGCCAGCAGCCAAGAAGGGGCGGGAAGTTCACCCCTCCACTTT.

This sequence joins TRBV5-6 and TRBJ2-7; D unresolved. CDR3 length: 13 amino acids. CDR1 and CDR2 (germline): SGHDT, YYEEEE. Between the trimmed V and J ends, which lost 2 bases and 6 bases, there was a span of 12 bases. CDR3 coding DNA: TGTGCCAGCAGCTTAAGCCAGCGAGGCGAGCAGTACTTC. It codes for CASSLSQRGEQYF.

This clone has only one observation. CDR3 sequence: CASRVGIGWRGTEAFF. In nucleotides, the CDR3 is TGTGCCAGCAGAGTTGGTATCGGCTGGAGGGGGACTGAAGCTTTCTTT. The chain combines TRBV2 with TRBJ1-1; weak D call: TRBD1 (6 bases). Germline lookup yields CDR1 SNHLY and CDR2 FYNNEI. The V end lost 6 bases, the J end lost 5 bases, and 22 bases lay between the germline ends. The CDR3 extends over 16 amino acids.

The rearrangement joins TRBV19 to TRBJ1-5; perhaps TRBD1 as D (6 bases). Trimming left V 6 bases short and J 2 bases short, with 17 bases between. CDR1 and CDR2 (germline): LNHDA, SQIVND (reference sequence). This CDR3 region has 16 residues. The CDR3 protein is CASSTLTGRGNQPQHF. The DNA for the CDR3 is TGTGCCAGTAGCACACTGACAGGCCGTGGCAATCAGCCCCAGCATTTT.

The V call is TRBV4-1, the J call TRBJ2-3, with 11 bases lining up with TRBD1. V shed 4 bases and J 2 bases; nucleotides not matched to a gene: 11. Germline V gene data show CDR1 as MGHRA and CDR2 as YSYEKL. CDR3 length: 18 residues. CDR3 amino acids: CASSRRDRGTRVTDTQYF. CDR3 DNA: TGCGCCAGCAGCCGGAGGGACAGGGGGACGCGGGTCACAGATACGCAGTATTTT.

This chain joins TRBV30 and TRBJ1-2, with D possibly matching TRBD1 (5 bases). V was pared by 2 bases and J by 4 bases, with 17 bases between. This CDR3 region has 15 residues. CDR1 GTSNPN and CDR2 SVGIG come from the germline V gene (reference sequence). The CDR3 loop is CAWSYYRNQIYGYTF. The DNA of the CDR3 is TGTGCCTGGAGTTATTACAGGAACCAGATCTATGGCTACACCTTC.

This clone was seen a few times. The rearrangement joins TRBV7-2 to TRBJ2-3; TRBD1 might be the D (6 bases). This CDR3 has 14 amino acids. Germline lookup yields CDR1 SGHTA and CDR2 FQGNSA. With 5 bases removed from V and 2 bases from J, the gap between germline ends came to 11 bases. In nucleotides, the CDR3 is TGTGCCAGCAGCCGGGACACATTCACAGATACGCAGTATTTT. Translating gives CASSRDTFTDTQYF.

The V and J genes are TRBV6-1 and TRBJ1-5, with a weak D call TRBD1 (5 bases). This CDR3 region has 13 residues. CDR1 is MNHNS, CDR2 SASEGT, per germline. V lost 3 bases and J 5 bases, leaving 8 bases between the germline ends. The CDR3 is CASSDMGDQPQHF. The CDR3 DNA is TGTGCCAGCAGTGATATGGGGGATCAGCCCCAGCATTTT.

A few counts support this clone. The chain recombines TRBV19 with TRBJ1-1; possible D gene TRBD1, 6 bases. Germline CDR1 reads LNHDA; CDR2 reads SQIVND (reference sequence). V shed 7 bases and J shed 0 bases, with 12 bases lying between them. This CDR3 region has 14 residues. In nucleotides, the CDR3 is TGTGCCAGTAAACGCACAGGGATGAACACTGAAGCTTTCTTT. This sequence encodes CASKRTGMNTEAFF.

This chain connects TRBV7-6 to TRBJ1-6; 8 bases agree with TRBD1. V lost 1 base, J lost 10 bases, and 6 bases stayed unmatched. Germline values: CDR1 SGHVS, CDR2 FNYEAQ. The CDR3 is 15 amino acids. The CDR3 DNA sequence: TGTGCCAGCAGCTTAGGAGGACAGGGTCTGTCACCCCTCCACTTT. Translating it yields CASSLGGQGLSPLHF. The full variable domain, completed using reference TRBV7-6 and TRBJ1-6, is GAGVSQSPRYKVTKRGQDVALRCDPISGHVSLYWYRQALGQGPEFLTYFNYEAQQDKSGLPNDRFSAERPEGSISTLTIQRTEQRDSAMYRCASSLGGQGLSPLHFGNGTRLTVT.

Details on this clone: Other DNA sequences in this sample translate to the same CDR3. The chain couples TRBV5-1 to TRBJ2-2; D gene uncertain. The CDR3 runs to 15 residues. Germline CDR1 SGHRS, CDR2 YFSETQ. The germline V and J ends were trimmed by 0 bases and 0 bases, with 6 bases remaining between them. Here the CDR3 DNA reads TGCGCCAGCAGCTTGGGGCAGCCGAACACCGGGGAGCTGTTTTTT. Residues: CASSLGQPNTGELFF.

This CDR3 reads CASSEQTGTNTGELFF. CDR3 bases: TGTGCCAGCAGTGAACAAACAGGGACTAACACCGGGGAGCTGTTTTTT. V gene TRBV2 combines with J gene TRBJ2-2, with D possibly being TRBD1 or TRBD2 (6 bases each). V shed 2 bases and J shed 2 bases, with 12 bases lying between them. The CDR3 runs 16 residues. Per germline, CDR1 SNHLY and CDR2 FYNNEI.

This sequence joins TRBV7-3 and TRBJ1-2; TRBD1 agrees at 9 bases. The CDR3 runs to 14 residues. V shed 3 bases, J shed 6 bases, and the junction held 5 bases outside the gene matches. Germline CDR1 SGHTA, CDR2 FQGTGA. Written as DNA, the CDR3 is TGTGCCAGCAGCTTGGGGGACAGGGAGGATGGCTACACCTTC. Translation: CASSLGDREDGYTF.